The clone carrying this T cell receptor beta chain was recorded only once. The method was immunoSEQ multiplex PCR; TCRdb's version includes in-frame clones alone and lacks a portion of them. The table includes around 190,000 clones, roughly 80% detected once. The data were taken from a study of blood T cell repertoires in COVID-19. At the level of the study: The study drew acute and convalescent COVID-19 samples from the United States, Italy and Spain. In each case, the material was cDNA or gDNA derived from T cells, B-cell-depleted T cells, or PBMCs.

Trimming removed 1 base at V and 0 bases at J, with 9 bases between. The CDR3 is 16 residues long. Per the germline V gene, CDR1 is SGHVS and CDR2 is FQNEAQ. This sequence joins TRBV7-8 and TRBJ1-4; D is ambiguous. The TCR originated in a woman in her sixties with COVID-19, enrolled during active disease. The sequencing input was peripheral blood. The CDR3 coding sequence is TGTGCCAGCAGCTTAGGCCACAGAACAACTAATGAAAAACTGTTTTTT. It translates to CASSLGHRTTNEKLFF.